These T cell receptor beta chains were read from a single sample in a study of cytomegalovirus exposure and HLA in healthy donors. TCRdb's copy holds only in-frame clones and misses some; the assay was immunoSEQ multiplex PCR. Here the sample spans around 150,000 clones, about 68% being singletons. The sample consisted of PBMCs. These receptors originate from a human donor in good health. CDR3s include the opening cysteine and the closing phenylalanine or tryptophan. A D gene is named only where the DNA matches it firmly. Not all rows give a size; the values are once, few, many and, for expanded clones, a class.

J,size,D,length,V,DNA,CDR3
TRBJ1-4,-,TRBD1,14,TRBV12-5,TGTGCTAAGGGACAGGCTGTTCCCTATGAAAAACTGTTTTTT,CAKGQAVPYEKLFF
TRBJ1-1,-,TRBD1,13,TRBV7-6,TGTGCCAGCAGCCCTGGACAGGGGAATGAAGCTTTCTTT,CASSPGQGNEAFF
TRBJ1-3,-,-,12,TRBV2,TGTGCCAGCAGGAATGAGGGAAACACCATATATTTT,CASRNEGNTIYF
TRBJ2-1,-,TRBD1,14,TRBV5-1,TGCGCCAGCAGCTGGACGACAGGGGATAATGAGCAGTTCTTC,CASSWTTGDNEQFF
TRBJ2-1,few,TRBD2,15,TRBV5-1,TGCGCCAGCAGCTTGTTAGCGGGGGGGCAGGGTGAGCAGTTCTTC,CASSLLAGGQGEQFF
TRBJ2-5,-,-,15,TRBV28,TGTGCCAGCAGTTTCCCTCCTACAGGGAAAGAGACCCAGTACTTC,CASSFPPTGKETQYF
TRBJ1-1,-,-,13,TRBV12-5,TGTGCTAGTGGTTTGGACAGGTCCGCTGAAGCTTTCTTT,CASGLDRSAEAFF
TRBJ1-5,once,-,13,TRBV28,TGTGCCAGCAGAACGGGGGGCTCTCAGCCCCAGCATTTT,CASRTGGSQPQHF
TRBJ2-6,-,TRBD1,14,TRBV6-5,TGTGCCAGCAGCGACAGGGCTCGGGCCAACGTCCTGACTTTC,CASSDRARANVLTF
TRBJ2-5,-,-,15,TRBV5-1,TGCGCCAGCAGCTTGGGGAGCGATAACCAAGAGACCCAGTACTTC,CASSLGSDNQETQYF
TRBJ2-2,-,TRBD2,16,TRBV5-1,TGCGCCAGCAGCCAACTGGGGACTAGCAGCACCGGGGAGCTGTTTTTT,CASSQLGTSSTGELFF
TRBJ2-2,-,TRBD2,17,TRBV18,TGTGCCAGCTCACCCCCGACCGGCCTAGCGGGATCCGGGGAGCTGTTTTTT,CASSPPTGLAGSGELFF
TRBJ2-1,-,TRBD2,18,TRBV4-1,TGCGCCAGCAGCCTACCTAGAGTTAGCGGGAGGGATAACAATGAGCAGTTCTTC,CASSLPRVSGRDNNEQFF
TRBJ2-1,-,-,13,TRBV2,TGTGCCAGCAGTGAAAGCAGGGTGGATGAGCAGTTCTTC,CASSESRVDEQFF
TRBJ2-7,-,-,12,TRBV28,TGTGCCAGCAGCAAAGACAGTCTCGGGCAGTACTTC,CASSKDSLGQYF
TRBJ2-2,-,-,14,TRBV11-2,TGTGCCAGCAGCTCACAGGGAGTCACCGGGGAGCTGTTTTTT,CASSSQGVTGELFF
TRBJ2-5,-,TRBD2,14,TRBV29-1,TGCAGCGGGACCCTAGCGGGCAACCAAGAGACCCAGTACTTC,CSGTLAGNQETQYF
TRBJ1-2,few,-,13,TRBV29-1,TGCAGCGTTGTCCAGGGTGGAGATTATGGCTACACCTTC,CSVVQGGDYGYTF
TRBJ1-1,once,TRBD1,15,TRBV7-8,TGTGCCAGCAGCTTACCAGGGACAGGGGGTGAAAAAGCTTTCTTT,CASSLPGTGGEKAFF
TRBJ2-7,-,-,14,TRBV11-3,TGTGCCAGCAGCTTAGGTCCAGATGTCTACGAGCAGTACTTC,CASSLGPDVYEQYF
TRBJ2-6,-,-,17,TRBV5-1,TGCGCCAGCAGCTCGGGTCCAGCGGCCTCTGGGGCCAACGTCCTGACTTTC,CASSSGPAASGANVLTF
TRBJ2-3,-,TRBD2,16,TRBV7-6,TGTGCCAGCAGCTCCCTACTAGCGGGAGGCACAGATACGCAGTATTTT,CASSSLLAGGTDTQYF
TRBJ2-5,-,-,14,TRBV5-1,TGCGCCAGCAGCCCGGGAATGTCCCTGGAGACCCAGTACTTC,CASSPGMSLETQYF
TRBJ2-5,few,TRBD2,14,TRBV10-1,TGCGCCAGCAGCCTAGCGGAATTCCAAGAGACCCAGTACTTC,CASSLAEFQETQYF
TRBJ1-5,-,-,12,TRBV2,TGTGCCAGCAGTACCAGTGATCAGCCCCAGCATTTT,CASSTSDQPQHF
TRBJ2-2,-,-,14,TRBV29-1,TGCAGCGTTGAATTGTCAGGGTACACCGGGGAGCTGTTTTTT,CSVELSGYTGELFF
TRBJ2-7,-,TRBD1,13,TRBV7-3,TGTGCCAGCAGCTTAGACAGGGGCGGCGAGCAGTACTTC,CASSLDRGGEQYF
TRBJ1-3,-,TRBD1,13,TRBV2,TGTGCCAGCCGAGGGGGCGGTGGAAACACCATATATTTT,CASRGGGGNTIYF
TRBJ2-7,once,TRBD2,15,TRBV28,TGTGCCAGCAGTTTATATGCTAGCGGGAGTTCCGAGCAGTACTTC,CASSLYASGSSEQYF
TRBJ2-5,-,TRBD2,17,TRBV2,TGTGCCAGCAGTGATGGTTGGGGACTAGAGTTCGGGGAGACCCAGTACTTC,CASSDGWGLEFGETQYF
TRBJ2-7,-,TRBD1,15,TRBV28,TGTGCCAGCACCCCTCCAGGGGGCCCTACCTACGAGCAGTACTTC,CASTPPGGPTYEQYF
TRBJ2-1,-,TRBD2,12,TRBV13,TGTGCCAGCAGCCTAGCGGGGGGTGAGCAGTTCTTC,CASSLAGGEQFF
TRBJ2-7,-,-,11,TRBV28,TGTGCCAGTACAACAGGGTACGAGCAGTACTTC,CASTTGYEQYF
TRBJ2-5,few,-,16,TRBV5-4,TGTGCCAGCAGCTCCTACAAGGACTTTGACCAAGAGACCCAGTACTTC,CASSSYKDFDQETQYF
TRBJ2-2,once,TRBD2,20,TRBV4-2,TGTGCCAGCAGCCAAGAGCCGGGACTAGCGGGAGGGCCTGGCACCGGGGAGCTGTTTTTT,CASSQEPGLAGGPGTGELFF
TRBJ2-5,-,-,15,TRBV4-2,TGTGCCAGCAGCCAAGATTTACGGGAGAGGGAGACCCAGTACTTC,CASSQDLRERETQYF
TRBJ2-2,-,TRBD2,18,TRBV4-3,TGCGCCAGCAGCCCCCTAACGGTCAGCGGGAGTGTGGCCGGGGAGCTGTTTTTT,CASSPLTVSGSVAGELFF
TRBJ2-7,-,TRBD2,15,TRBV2,TGTGCCAGCAGTCGGGAGGTAGGGAATCTTGGGGAGCAGTACTTC,CASSREVGNLGEQYF
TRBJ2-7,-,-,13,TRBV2,TGTGCCAGCAGTGTGGGCCCGCCCCGGGAGCAGTACTTC,CASSVGPPREQYF
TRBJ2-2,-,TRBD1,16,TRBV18,TGTGCCAGCTCACCATCCGCAGGGGGGAACACCGGGGAGCTGTTTTTT,CASSPSAGGNTGELFF
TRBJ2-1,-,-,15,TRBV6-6,TGTGCCACCCGAAGGGGGGGCGGGACGGGGAATGAGCAGTTCTTC,CATRRGGGTGNEQFF
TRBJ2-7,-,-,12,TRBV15,TGTGCCACCAGTCGCGGGGTCTTGGAGCAGTACTTC,CATSRGVLEQYF
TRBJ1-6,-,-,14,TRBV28,TGTGCCAGCAGGGACTCCTGGGATAATTCACCCCTCCACTTT,CASRDSWDNSPLHF
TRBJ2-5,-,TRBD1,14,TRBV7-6,TGTGCCAGCAGCCCCGGACAGGGGGCTTGGGAGCAGTACTTC,CASSPGQGAWEQYF
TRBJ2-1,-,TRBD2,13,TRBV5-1,TGCGCCAGCAGCCTGGCGGGAGGGAATGAGCAGTTCTTC,CASSLAGGNEQFF
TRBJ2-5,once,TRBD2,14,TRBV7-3,TGTGCCAGCAGCTTGGGAGGGGTTCAGGAGACCCAGTACTTC,CASSLGGVQETQYF
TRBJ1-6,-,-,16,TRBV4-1,TGCGCCAGCAGCCCGATTCTTACAGGGAATAATTCACCCCTCCACTTT,CASSPILTGNNSPLHF
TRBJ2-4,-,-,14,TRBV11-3,TGTGCCAGCAGACAACCGGGACAACCAAACATTCAGTACTTC,CASRQPGQPNIQYF